These 25 T cell receptor beta chains were sequenced from one sample in a study of blood T cell repertoires in COVID-19. Assay: immunoSEQ multiplex PCR; the TCRdb copy retains only in-frame clones and omits some. This sample has around 280,000 clones, with around 87% found just once. The sample was peripheral blood. The receptors stem from a woman aged 25 to 45 who had recovered from COVID-19.

The V gene is TRBV5-4, the J gene TRBJ2-5; the D gene is possibly TRBD1 (8 bases). CDR1 and CDR2 from the germline V gene are SGHNT and YYREEE (reference sequence). CDR3 length equals 14 residues. The V and J ends lost 3 bases and 4 bases respectively, with 13 bases between them. CDR3 loop: CASSSNRGGETQYF. CDR3 DNA sequence: TGTGCCAGCAGCTCCAACAGGGGGGGAGAGACCCAGTACTTC.

The chain has TRBV3-1 (or the pseudogene TRBV3-2) and TRBJ1-1; TRBD1 agrees at 8 bases. V lost 5 bases to trimming and J lost 1 base; unmatched junction nucleotides: 9. This CDR3 spans 16 amino acids. Germline V gene lookup returns CDR1 LGHDT and CDR2 YNNKEL (reference sequence). The DNA for the CDR3 is TGTGCCAGCAGCAGTCTTCCAGGGGGCAGGAACACTGAAGCTTTCTTT. It yields the protein CASSSLPGGRNTEAFF.

This clone was detected only a few times. The chain couples TRBV6-1 to TRBJ2-3, with 7 nucleotides matching TRBD2. J was trimmed by 1 base and V by 0 bases; bases with no gene match: 10. The CDR3 is 18 amino acids. Germline CDR1 MNHNS, CDR2 SASEGT. The CDR3: CASSEAGGGAPGTDTQYF. CDR3 DNA: TGTGCCAGCAGTGAAGCGGGGGGGGGAGCCCCCGGCACAGATACGCAGTATTTT.

The chain couples TRBV9 to TRBJ2-1, with 9 positions matching TRBD2. Germline V lookup: CDR1 SGDLS, CDR2 YYNGEE. This CDR3 spans 15 amino acids. The junction had 4 bases not matched to a gene; V was cut back by 0 bases and J by 6 bases. CDR3 in DNA: TGTGCCAGCAGCGTAGCGTCTAGCGGGACCAATGAGCAGTTCTTC. Residues: CASSVASSGTNEQFF.

The chain employs TRBV7-9 and TRBJ1-2; D is possibly TRBD1 (5 bases). Trimming pared 4 bases from V and 0 bases from J, leaving 15 bases between. The CDR3 spans 16 residues. CDR1 is SEHNR, CDR2 FQNEAQ, per germline (reference sequence). The CDR3: CASSSVQGLANYGYTF. CDR3 nucleotides: TGTGCCAGCAGCTCGGTCCAGGGCTTAGCTAACTATGGCTACACCTTC.

This clone was seen more than once but under ten times. The gene calls are TRBV5-3 and TRBJ1-3; D may be TRBD1 (6 bases). TRBV5-3 has ORF status, its function being uncertain. This CDR3 comprises 17 residues. V was shortened by 4 bases and J by 0 bases, with 17 bases between the two germline ends. CDR3 in DNA: TGTGCCAGAAGCCCCGGACAGCCGAAATACTCTGGAAACACCATATATTTT. Residues: CARSPGQPKYSGNTIYF.

The V and J genes are TRBV5-1 and TRBJ2-7, with D perhaps assigned TRBD1 or TRBD2 (6 bases each). Germline CDR1 reads SGHRS; CDR2 reads YFSETQ. The CDR3 length is 13 residues. With 4 bases removed from V and 2 bases from J, the gap between germline ends came to 10 bases. For the CDR3, the DNA is TGCGCCAGCAGCCTGGGGGGCCCCTACGAGCAGTACTTC. Residues: CASSLGGPYEQYF.

The chain uses TRBV4-1 and TRBJ1-5, with 7 bases identical to TRBD1. Germline values: CDR1 MGHRA, CDR2 YSYEKL. The CDR3 consists of 14 residues. The trim removed 4 bases at V and 7 bases at J, leaving 7 bases unmatched. The CDR3, as DNA: TGCGCCAGCAGCCGCGGGACAGAAGGACAGCCCCAGCATTTT. Protein product: CASSRGTEGQPQHF.

The chain carries TRBV4-1 and TRBJ2-3; TRBD1 aligns across 7 bases. Germline CDR1 MGHRA, CDR2 YSYEKL. CDR3 length equals 16 residues. The ends lost 1 base at V and 6 bases at J; junction bases unmatched: 10. In DNA form, the CDR3 reads TGCGCCAGCAGCCAAGGCCAAGACAGGGTTAAGGATACGCAGTATTTT. It specifies CASSQGQDRVKDTQYF.

The V gene is TRBV6-5, the J gene TRBJ1-2, with D perhaps matching TRBD1 (5 bases). Germline CDR1 is MNHEY and CDR2 is SVGAGI. Trimming pared 4 bases from V and 7 bases from J, leaving 10 bases between. This CDR3 spans 12 amino acids. CDR3 sequence: CASSSDTFGYTF. The DNA for the CDR3 is TGTGCCAGCAGTTCGGACACCTTTGGCTACACCTTC.

The CDR3 nucleotides read TGTGCCAGCAGCCCCGCGGGGGGGATCGGGATCTACGAGCAGTACTTC. It encodes CASSPAGGIGIYEQYF. The genes are TRBV7-3 and TRBJ2-7; 9 bases fit TRBD2. CDR1 is SGHTA, CDR2 FQGTGA, per germline. The CDR3 extends over 16 amino acids. Unmatched junction bases numbered 11, after V lost 5 bases and J lost 3 bases.

This sequence joins TRBV5-1 and TRBJ1-2; D perhaps matches TRBD1 (5 bases). This CDR3 comprises 16 residues. Germline V CDR1 and CDR2: SGHRS, YFSETQ. V dropped 4 bases and J dropped 2 bases, with 18 bases sitting between them. In DNA, the CDR3 is TGCGCCAGCAGCCCCTCCGGAGGGGCCCCCAACTATGGCTACACCTTC. This codes for CASSPSGGAPNYGYTF.

A few counts support this clone. The CDR3 sequence: CASSLTGFQGYTF. The CDR3 DNA sequence: TGCGCCAGCAGCTTAACAGGGTTCCAAGGCTACACCTTC. The V and J genes are TRBV5-1 and TRBJ1-2; D is possibly TRBD1 (6 bases). The CDR3 extends over 13 amino acids. Germline V gene sequence: CDR1 SGHRS, CDR2 YFSETQ. V lost 2 bases and J 8 bases, leaving 13 bases between the germline ends.

The chain links TRBV5-6 to TRBJ2-1; 11 nucleotides line up with TRBD2. J lost 4 bases, V lost 6 bases, and 6 bases had no gene match. This CDR3 has 15 amino acids. Germline V gene sequence: CDR1 SGHDT, CDR2 YYEEEE. CDR3 DNA sequence: TGTGCCAGCATCGTCGGGACTAGCGGTTACAATGAGCAGTTCTTC. This gives the protein CASIVGTSGYNEQFF.

The chain uses TRBV20-1 and TRBJ1-2; 7 nucleotides match TRBD1. The length of the CDR3 is 11 residues. The germline CDR1 and CDR2 sequences are DFQATT and SNEGSKA (reference sequence). Germline trimming cut 5 bases from V and 11 bases from J; bases unmatched to any gene: 8. The CDR3 reads CSAVSTGRYTF. The CDR3 nucleotides are TGCAGTGCTGTCTCGACAGGGAGGTACACCTTC.

This sequence joins TRBV9 and TRBJ2-7; TRBD2 might be the D (6 bases). Germline assignment: CDR1 SGDLS and CDR2 YYNGEE. V lost 0 bases and J 5 bases, leaving 15 bases between the germline ends. The CDR3 is 15 residues long. The CDR3, as DNA: TGTGCCAGCAGCGTAGAAGGCGGGACGGTACACGAGCAGTACTTC. Protein sequence: CASSVEGGTVHEQYF.

This clone occurred once. The rearrangement uses TRBV2 and TRBJ2-3; D is undetermined. The CDR3 length is 13 residues. Germline V CDR1 and CDR2: SNHLY, FYNNEI. V lost 5 bases and J 3 bases, leaving 9 bases between the germline ends. The CDR3 sequence is CASSRGETDTQYF. In nucleotides, the CDR3 is TGTGCCAGCAGTCGAGGAGAGACAGATACGCAGTATTTT.

The J gene is TRBJ2-3, the V gene TRBV7-6, with 7 bases fitting TRBD1. The V gene's germline CDR1 is SGHVS and CDR2 FNYEAQ. The CDR3 covers 15 residues. Germline trimming cut 8 bases from V and 3 bases from J; bases unmatched to any gene: 11. DNA of the CDR3: TGTGCCAGCGGATCTAGACAGGGTGGTACAGATACGCAGTATTTT. Protein sequence: CASGSRQGGTDTQYF.

The V gene is TRBV15, the J gene TRBJ2-3, with D tentatively TRBD1 (6 bases). This CDR3 has 15 amino acids. From germline, CDR1 is LNHNV and CDR2 YYDKDF (reference sequence). Trimming took 1 base from V and 0 from J, leaving 8 bases between them. The CDR3 nucleotides are TGTGCCACCAGCAGAGGGCAGGGGAGCACAGATACGCAGTATTTT. This codes for CATSRGQGSTDTQYF.

This clone has a single count. The chain combines TRBV27 with TRBJ1-2; 7 bases are shared with TRBD1. This CDR3 region has 15 residues. J gave up 1 base and V 5 bases, and 7 bases lay outside the gene matches. Germline V gene sequence: CDR1 MNHEY, CDR2 SMNVEV (reference sequence). The CDR3 spells CASSPRQGVNYGYTF. CDR3 coding DNA: TGTGCCAGCAGTCCCCGCCAGGGGGTTAACTATGGCTACACCTTC.

This chain links TRBV2 with TRBJ1-1; no definite D call. Between the trimmed V and J ends, which lost 3 bases and 4 bases, there was a span of 15 bases. The CDR3 extends over 15 amino acids. Germline loops: CDR1 SNHLY, CDR2 FYNNEI. CDR3 region: CASSDLSPYPTEAFF. As DNA, the CDR3 is TGTGCCAGCAGTGATCTGAGCCCATATCCCACTGAAGCTTTCTTT.

The rearrangement uses TRBV2 and TRBJ2-2; TRBD1 might be the D (6 bases). From germline, CDR1 is SNHLY and CDR2 FYNNEI. V was trimmed by 7 bases and J by 4 bases, leaving 13 bases between them. CDR3 length: 14 residues. The CDR3 loop is CASITGRATGELFF. The CDR3 nucleotides are TGTGCCAGCATTACAGGGCGGGCCACCGGGGAGCTGTTTTTT.

CDR3 protein: CAISEVGNYGYTF. The CDR3 nucleotides are TGTGCCATCAGTGAGGTCGGGAACTATGGCTACACCTTC. The J gene is TRBJ1-2, the V gene TRBV10-3; D gene uncertain. V was clipped by 2 bases and J by 2 bases, with 6 bases between them. The CDR3 consists of 13 residues. Germline CDR1 and CDR2: ENHRY and SYGVKD.

This clone was detected only once. This chain joins TRBV13 and TRBJ1-1; 10 bases are shared with TRBD1. The CDR3 loop spans 17 amino acids. Trimming cost V 6 bases and J 0 bases; bases outside gene matches: 10. Looked up from germline, CDR1 is PRHDT and CDR2 is FYEKMQ (reference sequence). CDR3 amino acids: CASRSGTGATMNTEAFF. The CDR3 DNA is TGTGCCAGCAGGTCAGGGACAGGGGCAACCATGAACACTGAAGCTTTCTTT.

The chain has TRBV2 and TRBJ2-6, with D unresolved. This CDR3 has 15 residues. CDR1 SNHLY and CDR2 FYNNEI come from the germline V gene. Trimming stripped 8 bases from V and 0 bases from J, with 11 bases between. The CDR3 loop is CASLEILSGANVLTF. DNA of the CDR3: TGTGCCAGCTTAGAAATACTCTCTGGGGCCAACGTCCTGACTTTC.